The 26 T cell receptor beta chains listed next were all sequenced from one sample in a study of T cell clonotyping in hematopoietic cell transplantation. The protocol was immunoSEQ multiplex PCR, while the TCRdb copy is restricted to in-frame clones and leaves out a portion. The sample yields over 7,000 clones, around 81% seen once. This specimen was peripheral blood mononuclear cells, taken 180 days after allogeneic stem cell transplant. The receptors were sampled from a female patient aged 45 to 65 who had an allogeneic stem cell transplant from an unrelated donor, so the T cells may come from the graft donor. Some clones in this sample may be carry-over from other donors' samples.

The chain couples TRBV15 to TRBJ2-5; TRBD1 aligns across 10 bases. After removal of 3 bases from V and 5 bases from J, the junction contained 12 bases not matched to a gene. The CDR3 is made up of 17 amino acids. Germline CDR1 LNHNV, CDR2 YYDKDF (reference sequence). This CDR3 is CATSSSTLDRGQETQYF. CDR3 nucleotide sequence: TGTGCCACCAGCAGTTCCACCCTAGACAGGGGGCAGGAGACCCAGTACTTC. The whole variable domain, filled in from reference TRBV15 and TRBJ2-5, reads DAMVIQNPRYQVTQFGKPVTLSCSQTLNHNVMYWYQQKSSQAPKLLFHYYDKDFNNEADTPDNFQSRRPNTSFCFLDIRSPGLGDTAMYLCATSSSTLDRGQETQYFGPGTRLLVL.

The CDR3 loop is CASSQDLLAKVEQYF. The DNA for the CDR3 is TGCGCCAGCAGCCAAGATCTACTAGCCAAGGTCGAGCAGTACTTC. This chain uses TRBV4-3 with TRBJ2-7, with a possible D match to TRBD2 (6 bases). The germline gives CDR1 LGHNA, CDR2 YSLEER. With 0 bases removed from V and 6 bases from J, the gap between germline ends came to 15 bases. This CDR3 has 15 amino acids.

The chain has TRBV6-1 and TRBJ2-6; TRBD2 might be the D (5 bases). The germline gives CDR1 MNHNS, CDR2 SASEGT. CDR3 length: 15 residues. The V and J ends lost 6 bases and 0 bases respectively, with 9 bases between them. Here the CDR3 reads CASSRRDSGANVLTF. The CDR3 DNA reads as TGTGCCAGCAGCCGACGGGACTCTGGGGCCAACGTCCTGACTTTC.

The chain combines TRBV7-2 with TRBJ2-7; either TRBD1 or TRBD2 may supply D (5 bases each). Trimming cost V 5 bases and J 2 bases, with 19 bases left between them. The CDR3 covers 16 residues. CDR1 and CDR2 (germline): SGHTA, FQGNSA. The CDR3 loop is CASSLRGQGLTYEQYF. The CDR3 nucleotides are TGTGCCAGCAGCCTACGGGGCCAAGGGCTGACCTACGAGCAGTACTTC.

The chain employs TRBV30 and TRBJ1-6; TRBD1 matches 10 bases. CDR1 and CDR2 (germline): GTSNPN, SVGIG (reference sequence). V lost 0 bases and J lost 6; bases outside the gene matches: 2. There are 15 residues in the CDR3. The DNA for the CDR3 is TGTGCCTGGAGTGTGACAGGGGGCCGTAATTCACCCCTCCACTTT. Translating it yields CAWSVTGGRNSPLHF.

This clone was detected a few times. The V call is TRBV4-2, the J call TRBJ1-1, with D uncertain. There are 16 residues in the CDR3. The V end was cut by 4 bases, the J end by 1 base, with 16 bases between. In germline, CDR1 is LGHNA, CDR2 YNFKEQ. The CDR3 protein is CASSLQVGGSNTEAFF. CDR3 DNA sequence: TGTGCCAGCAGCCTACAAGTGGGCGGATCGAACACTGAAGCTTTCTTT.

The gene calls are TRBV5-6 and TRBJ2-7, with 12 positions matching TRBD2. Germline assignment: CDR1 SGHDT and CDR2 YYEEEE. The length of the CDR3 is 12 residues. V gave up 4 bases and J gave up 12 bases; unmatched junction bases: 5. For the CDR3, the DNA is TGTGCCAGCAGCCGACTAGCGGGGGCCGGGTACTTC. Its protein product is CASSRLAGAGYF.

This clone appeared once. The chain's CDR3 is CASSRAQGGPSGAEAFF. For the CDR3, the DNA is TGCGCCAGCAGCCGAGCACAGGGGGGGCCGAGCGGGGCTGAAGCTTTCTTT. V is TRBV4-1 and J is TRBJ1-1, with 8 bases matching TRBD1. Germline CDR1 is MGHRA and CDR2 is YSYEKL. With 4 bases clipped from V and 6 bases from J, the junction kept 16 bases outside the gene matches. This CDR3 region has 17 residues.

This chain connects TRBV20-1 to TRBJ2-1; D gene uncertain. Trimming left V 5 bases short and J 7 bases short, with 9 bases between. The CDR3 length is 11 residues. Germline CDR1 is DFQATT and CDR2 is SNEGSKA (reference sequence). The DNA for the CDR3 is TGCAGTGCTTACTATTCGAATGAGCAGTTCTTC. This translates into CSAYYSNEQFF.

The rearrangement uses TRBV5-6 and TRBJ2-2; TRBD2 matches at 14 bases. This CDR3 comprises 17 residues. J lost 7 bases, V lost 5 bases, and 10 bases had no gene match. CDR1 and CDR2 (germline): SGHDT, YYEEEE. The CDR3 protein is CASSSPGLAGEVGELFF. The CDR3 region has the DNA TGTGCCAGCAGTTCTCCGGGACTAGCGGGGGAGGTCGGGGAGCTGTTTTTT.

The rearrangement uses TRBV7-6 and TRBJ1-6; no clear D gene. V lost 4 bases and J 7 bases, leaving 17 bases between the germline ends. This CDR3 has 16 amino acids. CDR1 is SGHVS and CDR2 is FNYEAQ in the germline V gene. The CDR3 is CASSSENGETNSPLHF. In DNA, the CDR3 is TGTGCCAGCAGCTCCGAGAACGGGGAAACCAATTCACCCCTCCACTTT.

The chain is built from TRBV2 and TRBJ1-2; no firm D call. The CDR3 consists of 12 residues. Germline CDR1 is SNHLY and CDR2 is FYNNEI. The V and J ends lost 6 bases and 5 bases respectively, with 10 bases between them. DNA for the CDR3: TGTGCCAGCAGGCCTCTGGATTATGGCTACACCTTC. It encodes CASRPLDYGYTF. Full variable domain (rest looked up from reference TRBV2 and TRBJ1-2): EPEVTQTPSHQVTQMGQEVILRCVPISNHLYFYWYRQILGQKVEFLVSFYNNEISEKSEIFDDQFSVERPDGSNFTLKIRSTKLEDSAMYFCASRPLDYGYTFGSGTRLTVV.

V gene TRBV11-3 combines with J gene TRBJ1-2; tentatively, D is TRBD1 (5 bases). This CDR3 has 13 amino acids. V was shortened by 5 bases and J by 2 bases, with 9 bases between the two germline ends. Germline lookup yields CDR1 SGHNT and CDR2 YENEEA. The DNA for the CDR3 is TGTGCCAGCAGCAAAGGGGACAACTATGGCTACACCTTC. Translated: CASSKGDNYGYTF.

The chain links TRBV2 to TRBJ2-3; no definite D call. V lost 6 bases and J 2 bases, leaving 3 bases between the germline ends. Germline values: CDR1 SNHLY, CDR2 FYNNEI. The CDR3 is 11 amino acids. CDR3 sequence reads: CASRITDTQYF. The CDR3, as DNA: TGTGCCAGCAGGATCACAGATACGCAGTATTTT.

The chain links TRBV21-1 to TRBJ1-2. TRBV21-1 is assigned pseudogene status. The CDR3 is 14 residues long. DNA of the CDR3: TGTGCCAGCAGCAAAGAACGGGGCGGCTATGGCTACACCTTC. This translates into CASSKERGGYGYTF.

This clone has only one observation. The chain joins TRBV7-2 to TRBJ2-7, with 10 bases aligning to TRBD2. Per germline, CDR1 SGHTA and CDR2 FQGNSA. With V trimmed by 0 bases and J by 3 bases, 2 bases remained unmatched. This CDR3 region has 15 residues. For the CDR3, the DNA is TGTGCCAGCAGCTTAGCCCGGACTAGCGGCTACGAGCAGTACTTC. This sequence encodes CASSLARTSGYEQYF.

The V call is TRBV28, the J call TRBJ1-2, with no clear D. Germline-derived CDR1 and CDR2 are MDHEN and SYDVKM. V was cut by 2 bases and J by 2 bases, with 9 bases left in between. The CDR3 runs 14 residues. CDR3 amino acids: CASSLALPNYGYTF. DNA for the CDR3: TGTGCCAGCAGTTTAGCCCTCCCGAACTATGGCTACACCTTC.

V and J are TRBV20-1 and TRBJ1-4; 7 bases are shared with TRBD1. CDR1 DFQATT and CDR2 SNEGSKA come from the germline V gene (reference sequence). J gave up 10 bases and V 8 bases, and 7 bases lay outside the gene matches. The CDR3 sequence is 11 residues long. The CDR3 DNA reads TGCAGTATGAGGACAGGCGGAAAACTGTTTTTT. The encoded protein is CSMRTGGKLFF.

V gene TRBV11-2 combines with J gene TRBJ2-3, with 7 nucleotides matching TRBD2. The junction had 2 bases not matched to a gene; V was cut back by 6 bases and J by 5 bases. This CDR3 has 12 residues. Germline V gene sequence: CDR1 SGHAT, CDR2 FQNNGV. The CDR3 DNA follows: TGTGCCAGCAGGATAGCGGGAGATACGCAGTATTTT. Translating it yields CASRIAGDTQYF.

The chain joins TRBV4-1 to TRBJ1-5, with a weak D call TRBD1 (6 bases). Germline-derived CDR1 and CDR2 are MGHRA and YSYEKL. The CDR3 length is 17 residues. The V and J ends lost 1 base and 2 bases respectively, with 15 bases between them. In DNA, the CDR3 is TGCGCCAGCAGCCAAGGGGGGCTAGGGTTGGGCAATCAGCCCCAGCATTTT. Translating it yields CASSQGGLGLGNQPQHF.

The chain has TRBV9 and TRBJ2-7, with 13 bases aligning to TRBD2. CDR1 and CDR2 from the germline V gene are SGDLS and YYNGEE. The CDR3 loop spans 15 amino acids. Trimming cost V 4 bases and J 5 bases; bases outside gene matches: 6. CDR3: CASSTSGTSGNEQYF. CDR3 sequence (DNA): TGTGCCAGCAGCACGTCCGGGACTAGCGGGAACGAGCAGTACTTC.

The V and J genes are TRBV19 and TRBJ1-2; D remains ambiguous. Trimming left V 7 bases short and J 2 bases short, with 17 bases between. Per germline, CDR1 LNHDA and CDR2 SQIVND (reference sequence). The CDR3 contains 15 residues. The CDR3 reads CASTTSLGRNYGYTF. Written as DNA, the CDR3 is TGTGCCAGTACCACGAGTCTGGGGAGGAACTATGGCTACACCTTC. The whole variable domain, remainder taken from reference TRBV19 and TRBJ1-2, is DGGITQSPKYLFRKEGQNVTLSCEQNLNHDAMYWYRQDPGQGLRLIYYSQIVNDFQKGDIAEGYSVSREKKESFPLTVTSAQKNPTAFYLCASTTSLGRNYGYTFGSGTRLTVV.

V usage is TRBV5-1 and J usage is TRBJ1-2; a possible D gene is TRBD1 (5 bases). The CDR3 spans 14 residues. V lost 3 bases and J 4 bases, leaving 13 bases between the germline ends. Germline CDR1 and CDR2: SGHRS and YFSETQ. The DNA of the CDR3 is TGCGCCAGCAGCTCATTGGGGGGGTCCTATGGCTACACCTTC. It translates to CASSSLGGSYGYTF.

The chain carries TRBV12-5 and TRBJ1-1; the D gene is possibly TRBD1 (5 bases). CDR1 and CDR2 from the germline V gene are LGHNT and FRNRAP. Trimming pared 5 bases from V and 5 bases from J, leaving 12 bases between. The CDR3 sequence is 13 residues long. CDR3 sequence (DNA): TGTGCTAGTGGTCAAGGGGACGTTACTGAAGCTTTCTTT. Encoded protein: CASGQGDVTEAFF.

A word on this clone: The junction departs from the called germline gene at one end, perhaps through a read error. The chain employs TRBV4-1 and TRBJ1-5, with a weak D call TRBD1 (6 bases). This CDR3 has 17 residues. Per germline, CDR1 MGHRA and CDR2 YSYEKL. The CDR3 protein is CASGQDSGQNFNQPQHF. The CDR3 region has the DNA TGCGCCAGCGGCCAAGATTCGGGACAAAACTTCAATCAGCCCCAGCATTTT.

The chain links TRBV2 to TRBJ2-3, with D possibly TRBD1 on 6 matching bases. The CDR3 extends over 12 amino acids. Deletions cut 10 bases from V and 3 bases from J, with 11 bases between. CDR1 SNHLY and CDR2 FYNNEI come from the germline V gene. This chain's CDR3 is CAMGHRTDTQYF. As DNA, the CDR3 is TGTGCCATGGGACACCGGACAGATACGCAGTATTTT.